Sequencing of this T cell receptor beta chain was carried out in a study of blood T cell repertoires in COVID-19. Across the whole study: Spain, Italy and the United States supplied samples that represented acute and convalescent COVID-19.

Clinical histories supplied by participants themselves formed the basis of cohort assignment. Donors in Cohort 3 who had recovered were those with two negative PCRs, healthcare professional clearance, or resolution of their symptoms. Profiled with immunoSEQ multiplex PCR; TCRdb holds only in-frame clones, not every one. The sample includes roughly 400,000 clones, just under 90% of them seen just once. The sequence derives from a woman aged 45-65 years who had recovered from COVID-19. The sequenced sample consisted of PBMCs or T cells enriched from blood (not recorded which).

CDR3 sequence (DNA): TGTGCCAGCAGCCAAAACAATGGACAGAACACTGAAGCTTTCTTT. Translating gives CASSQNNGQNTEAFF. The rearrangement uses TRBV5-4 and TRBJ1-1; the D gene is possibly TRBD1 (5 bases). Germline loops: CDR1 SGHNT, CDR2 YYREEE (reference sequence). Trimming left V 4 bases short and J 1 base short, with 14 bases between. The length of the CDR3 is 15 residues.